These 15 T cell receptor beta chains were all obtained from the same sample, sequenced in a study of blood T cell repertoires in COVID-19. Sequencing was performed with immunoSEQ multiplex PCR; in TCRdb, only in-frame clones are kept and a portion is missing. Here the sample spans about 290,000 clones, about nine tenths being singletons. The sample comprised peripheral blood. These receptors were obtained from a woman aged 25 to 39 with COVID-19, enrolled during active disease.

The chain joins TRBV7-8 to TRBJ2-2; 8 positions agree with TRBD1. This CDR3 is built from 17 residues. J was trimmed by 4 bases and V by 1 base; bases with no gene match: 8. The germline CDR1 and CDR2 sequences are SGHVS and FQNEAQ. CDR3 in amino acids: CASSLGAGQGGTGELFF. The DNA for the CDR3 is TGTGCCAGCAGCTTAGGAGCCGGACAGGGTGGCACCGGGGAGCTGTTTTTT.

The chain joins TRBV27 to TRBJ1-1; 9 nucleotides line up with TRBD1. This CDR3 is 16 amino acids long. Unmatched junction bases numbered 6, after V lost 0 bases and J lost 4 bases. Germline V lookup: CDR1 MNHEY, CDR2 SMNVEV (reference sequence). The CDR3 sequence: CASSLSIGTGITEAFF. CDR3 nucleotide sequence: TGTGCCAGCAGTTTATCGATCGGGACAGGGATCACTGAAGCTTTCTTT.

The chain has TRBV14 and TRBJ1-2, with 11 bases lining up with TRBD1. The CDR3 extends over 15 amino acids. Germline assignment: CDR1 SGHDN and CDR2 FVKESK. Trimming cost V 4 bases and J 5 bases; bases outside gene matches: 6. CDR3 protein: CASSRPGQGVYGYTF. The DNA for the CDR3 is TGTGCCAGCAGCCGCCCGGGACAGGGGGTTTATGGCTACACCTTC.

The chain links TRBV27 to TRBJ2-2; D remains unclear. Trimming took off 8 bases at V and 4 bases at J, with 20 bases between the two ends. The CDR3 covers 16 residues. The germline CDR1 and CDR2 sequences are MNHEY and SMNVEV (reference sequence). The CDR3: CASGRSTPSGTGELFF. The DNA of the CDR3 is TGTGCCAGCGGCAGAAGTACCCCCTCGGGCACCGGGGAGCTGTTTTTT.

The J gene is TRBJ2-2, the V gene TRBV5-1; D ambiguous. The CDR3 is 21 residues long. V shed 1 base and J shed 0 bases, with 25 bases lying between them. CDR1 and CDR2 from the germline V gene are SGHRS and YFSETQ. CDR3 protein: CASSLTIVRSAILANTGELFF. The CDR3 DNA is TGCGCCAGCAGCTTGACGATTGTCCGGTCTGCTATATTAGCGAACACCGGGGAGCTGTTTTTT.

This clone was found once. This chain links TRBV6-4 with TRBJ1-5; D is perhaps TRBD1 (5 bases). Germline CDR1 MRHNA, CDR2 SNTAGT. This CDR3 spans 13 amino acids. The V and J ends lost 6 bases and 2 bases respectively, with 8 bases between them. This CDR3 reads CASRTVRNQPQHF. CDR3 nucleotides: TGTGCCAGCAGGACAGTGCGCAATCAGCCCCAGCATTTT.

Concerning this clone itself: This sample also contains other DNA sequences that code for the same CDR3. This chain links TRBV7-2 with TRBJ2-5, with D possibly being TRBD1 (6 bases). CDR3 length: 14 residues. Between the trimmed V and J ends, which lost 0 bases and 5 bases, there was a span of 10 bases. Germline-derived CDR1 and CDR2 are SGHTA and FQGNSA. Written as DNA, the CDR3 is TGTGCCAGCAGCTTAGCGGGGGCTGGTGAGACCCAGTACTTC. This encodes CASSLAGAGETQYF.

The chain uses TRBV28 and TRBJ1-5; D is possibly TRBD1 (5 bases). This CDR3 contains 15 residues. Germline loops: CDR1 MDHEN, CDR2 SYDVKM. V lost 3 bases, J lost 4 bases, and 13 bases lay in between. The CDR3 bases are TGTGCCAGCAGTTTCACCTGGGGGGGGAATCAGCCCCAGCATTTT. As protein: CASSFTWGGNQPQHF.

The rearrangement uses TRBV4-1 and TRBJ2-7; tentatively, D is TRBD1 (6 bases). This CDR3 has 16 amino acids. Trimming pared 0 bases from V and 1 base from J, leaving 13 bases between. CDR1 MGHRA and CDR2 YSYEKL come from the germline V gene. CDR3 region: CASSQETGIWSYEQYF. The CDR3 nucleotides read TGCGCCAGCAGCCAAGAAACAGGGATTTGGTCCTACGAGCAGTACTTC.

The V and J genes are TRBV3-1 (or the pseudogene TRBV3-2) and TRBJ1-2, with D unclear. Germline CDR1 reads LGHDT; CDR2 reads YNNKEL (reference sequence). This CDR3 has 14 residues. The germline V and J ends were trimmed by 1 base and 4 bases, with 10 bases remaining between them. CDR3 sequence (DNA): TGTGCCAGCAGCCAAGGGCCCTCGGGCTATGGCTACACCTTC. Its translation is CASSQGPSGYGYTF.

The chain employs TRBV5-5 and TRBJ1-5; D is unclear. The CDR3 is 13 residues long. Deletions cut 1 base from V and 3 bases from J, with 5 bases between. Germline CDR1 is SGHKS and CDR2 is YYEKEE (reference sequence). For the CDR3, the DNA is TGTGCCAGCAGCTTGTCTATCAATCAGCCCCAGCATTTT. It encodes CASSLSINQPQHF.

The chain carries TRBV7-9 and TRBJ2-1; D gene unclear. The germline V gene has CDR1 SEHNR and CDR2 FQNEAQ (reference sequence). V lost 8 bases and J 4 bases, leaving 6 bases between the germline ends. The CDR3 has 11 amino acids. Here the CDR3 reads CASHEYNEQFF. Here the CDR3 DNA reads TGTGCCAGCCACGAGTACAATGAGCAGTTCTTC.

In the case of this clone: The same CDR3 also results from other DNA sequences found in this sample. V usage is TRBV18 and J usage is TRBJ1-5; D call uncertain. This CDR3 spans 13 amino acids. From germline, CDR1 is KGHSH and CDR2 LQKENI. Trimming left V 3 bases short and J 2 bases short, with 5 bases between. CDR3 residues: CASSPSGNQPQHF. The CDR3 DNA follows: TGTGCCAGCTCACCTTCTGGCAATCAGCCCCAGCATTTT.

As regards this clone: This sequence may be a read error, since a much larger clone differs from it by one base. The genes are TRBV5-4 and TRBJ2-7; 7 positions agree with TRBD1. From germline, CDR1 is SGHNT and CDR2 YYREEE (reference sequence). CDR3 length: 13 amino acids. The trim removed 1 base at V and 3 bases at J, leaving 1 base unmatched. In nucleotides, the CDR3 is TGTGCCAGCAGCTTGTCAGGGGGCTACGAGCAGTACTTC. Translated, it gives CASSLSGGYEQYF.

J is TRBJ2-5 and V is TRBV28, with D perhaps matching TRBD2 (5 bases). In germline, CDR1 is MDHEN, CDR2 SYDVKM. This CDR3 region has 14 residues. The V end lost 6 bases, the J end lost 5 bases, and 16 bases lay between the germline ends. CDR3 DNA: TGTGCCAGCAGGGCCCGGCCGGTAGCGGAGACCCAGTACTTC. Encoded protein: CASRARPVAETQYF.